Below, one TCR beta chain is given with its context. Produced via immunoSEQ multiplex PCR; TCRdb's table is partial and in-frame only. The table includes about 1 million clones, approximately 80% detected once. This sample is part of a study of shared clonotypes between healthy human individuals. Trimming shortened V by 4 bases and J by 2 bases, and 16 bases separated the two germline ends. The CDR3 loop spans 16 amino acids. CDR1 SGDLS and CDR2 YYNGEE come from the germline V gene. Partitioning of CD4+ cells yielded a CD45RA+ naive subset and a CD45RA-negative memory subset. This rearrangement joins TRBV9 to TRBJ2-1; perhaps TRBD2 as D (5 bases). The sequenced sample consisted of memory CD4+ T cells from PBMCs. Described subset: CD45RA-negative fraction. The sequence came from a young man in good health. Some clones in this sample may be carry-over from other donors' samples. As DNA, the CDR3 is TGTGCCAGCAGCCCCTTTCTAGCCGGTACCTACAATGAGCAGTTCTTC. This encodes CASSPFLAGTYNEQFF.